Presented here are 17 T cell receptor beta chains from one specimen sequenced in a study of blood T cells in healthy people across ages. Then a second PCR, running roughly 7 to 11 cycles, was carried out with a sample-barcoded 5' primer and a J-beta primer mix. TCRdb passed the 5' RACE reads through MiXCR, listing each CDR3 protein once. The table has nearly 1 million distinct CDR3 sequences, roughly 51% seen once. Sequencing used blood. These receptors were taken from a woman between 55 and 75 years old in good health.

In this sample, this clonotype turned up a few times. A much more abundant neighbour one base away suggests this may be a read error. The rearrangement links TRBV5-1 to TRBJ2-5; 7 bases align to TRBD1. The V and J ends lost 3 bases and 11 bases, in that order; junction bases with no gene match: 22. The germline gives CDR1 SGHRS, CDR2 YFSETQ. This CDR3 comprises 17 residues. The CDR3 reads CASSSTGDPAVGNEQYF. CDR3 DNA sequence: TGCGCCAGCAGCTCCACAGGGGACCCAGCGGTCGGAAATGAGCAGTACTTC.

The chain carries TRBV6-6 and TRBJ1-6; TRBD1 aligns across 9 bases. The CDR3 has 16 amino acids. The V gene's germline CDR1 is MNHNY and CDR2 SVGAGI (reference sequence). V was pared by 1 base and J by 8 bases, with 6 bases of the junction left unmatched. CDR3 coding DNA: TGTGCCAGCAGTTACTTGGGGACAGGGACCGATTCACCCCTCCACTTT. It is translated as CASSYLGTGTDSPLHF.

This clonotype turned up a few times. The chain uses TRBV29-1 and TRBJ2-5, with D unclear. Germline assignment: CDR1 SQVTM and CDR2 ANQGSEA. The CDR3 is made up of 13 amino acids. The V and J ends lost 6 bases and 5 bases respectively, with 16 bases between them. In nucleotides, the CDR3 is TGCAGCGTAACGGTAACCGACGGGGAGACCCAGTACTTC. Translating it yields CSVTVTDGETQYF.

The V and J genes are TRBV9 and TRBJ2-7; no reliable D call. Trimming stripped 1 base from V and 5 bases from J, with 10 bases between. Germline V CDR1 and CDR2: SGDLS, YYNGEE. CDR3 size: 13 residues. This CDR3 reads CASSVKDPNEQYF. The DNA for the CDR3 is TGTGCCAGCAGCGTAAAGGACCCCAACGAGCAGTACTTC.

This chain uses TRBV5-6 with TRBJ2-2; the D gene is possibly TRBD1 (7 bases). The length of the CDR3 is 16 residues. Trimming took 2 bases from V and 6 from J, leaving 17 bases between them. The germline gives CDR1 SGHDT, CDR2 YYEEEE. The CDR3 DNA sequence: TGTGCCAGCAGCTTTTGGATTGGCAGGGGGGCCGGGGAGCTGTTTTTT. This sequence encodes CASSFWIGRGAGELFF.

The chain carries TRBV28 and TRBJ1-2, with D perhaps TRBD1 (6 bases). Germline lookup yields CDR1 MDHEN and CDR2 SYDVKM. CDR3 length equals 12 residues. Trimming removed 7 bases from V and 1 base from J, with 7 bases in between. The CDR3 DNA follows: TGTGCCAGCAAGGGGGATAACTATGGCTACACCTTC. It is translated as CASKGDNYGYTF.

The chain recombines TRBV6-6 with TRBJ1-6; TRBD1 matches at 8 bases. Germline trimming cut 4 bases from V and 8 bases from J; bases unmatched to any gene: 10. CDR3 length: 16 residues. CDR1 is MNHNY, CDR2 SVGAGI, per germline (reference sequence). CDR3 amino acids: CASSSGQGVRDSPLHF. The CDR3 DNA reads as TGTGCCAGCAGTTCTGGACAGGGAGTTCGCGATTCACCCCTCCACTTT.

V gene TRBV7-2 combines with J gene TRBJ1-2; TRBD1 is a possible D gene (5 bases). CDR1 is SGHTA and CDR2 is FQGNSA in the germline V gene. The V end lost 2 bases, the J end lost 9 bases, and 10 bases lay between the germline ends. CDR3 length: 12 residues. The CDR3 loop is CASSLQGRSYTF. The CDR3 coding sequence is TGTGCCAGCAGCTTACAGGGACGAAGCTACACCTTC.

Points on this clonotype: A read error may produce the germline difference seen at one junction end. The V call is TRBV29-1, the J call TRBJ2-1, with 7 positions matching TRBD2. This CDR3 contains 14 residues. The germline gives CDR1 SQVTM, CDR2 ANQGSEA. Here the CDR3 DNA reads TGCAGCGTTGAAACGGGGAGGGCCAGGAATGGGCAGTTCTTC. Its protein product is CSVETGRARNGQFF.

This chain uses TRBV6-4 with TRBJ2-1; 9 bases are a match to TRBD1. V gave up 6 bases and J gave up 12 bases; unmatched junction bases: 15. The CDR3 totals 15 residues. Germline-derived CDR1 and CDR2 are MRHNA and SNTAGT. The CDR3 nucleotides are TGTGCCAGCAGCTGGGGACAGGGTGGACAATGGGGGCAGTTCTTC. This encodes CASSWGQGGQWGQFF.

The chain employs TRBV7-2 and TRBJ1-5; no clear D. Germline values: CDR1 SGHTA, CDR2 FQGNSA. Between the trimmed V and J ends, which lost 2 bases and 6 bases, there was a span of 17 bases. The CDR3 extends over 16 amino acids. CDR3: CASSLYPGGVGQPQHF. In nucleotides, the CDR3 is TGTGCCAGCAGCTTATACCCAGGCGGCGTGGGTCAGCCCCAGCATTTT.

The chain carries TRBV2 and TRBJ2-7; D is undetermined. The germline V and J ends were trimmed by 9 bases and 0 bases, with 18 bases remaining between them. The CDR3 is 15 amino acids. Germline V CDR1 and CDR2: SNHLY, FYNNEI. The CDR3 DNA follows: TGTGCCAGTGGAGATAGAAGGGTTCTCTCCTACGAGCAGTACTTC. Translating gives CASGDRRVLSYEQYF.

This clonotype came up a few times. CDR3 sequence (DNA): TGTGCCAGCAGCATCGGTGGTTCCAACTACGAGCAGTACTTC. Amino acid sequence: CASSIGGSNYEQYF. V is TRBV7-9 and J is TRBJ2-7; D gene uncertain. V lost 5 bases and J lost 3, with 14 bases in between. The germline V gene encodes CDR1 SEHNR and CDR2 FQNEAQ (reference sequence). CDR3 length: 14 amino acids.

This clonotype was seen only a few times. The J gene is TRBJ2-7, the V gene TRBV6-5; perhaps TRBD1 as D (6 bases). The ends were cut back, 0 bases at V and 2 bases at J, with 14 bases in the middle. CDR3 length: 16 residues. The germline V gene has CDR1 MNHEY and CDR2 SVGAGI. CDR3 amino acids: CASSYSMGHKPYEQYF. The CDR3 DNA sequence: TGTGCCAGCAGTTACTCGATGGGACACAAACCCTACGAGCAGTACTTC.

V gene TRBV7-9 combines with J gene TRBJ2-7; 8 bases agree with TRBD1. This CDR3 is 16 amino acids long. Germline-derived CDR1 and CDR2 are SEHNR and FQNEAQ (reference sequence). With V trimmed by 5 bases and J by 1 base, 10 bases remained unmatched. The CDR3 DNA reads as TGTGCCAGCAGCACCCGGACAGGGAGGCCTTCCTACGAGCAGTACTTC. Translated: CASSTRTGRPSYEQYF. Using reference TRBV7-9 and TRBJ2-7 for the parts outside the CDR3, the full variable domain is DTGVSQNPRHKITKRGQNVTFRCDPISEHNRLYWYRQTLGQGPEFLTYFQNEAQLEKSRLLSDRFSAERPKGSFSTLEIQRTEQGDSAMYLCASSTRTGRPSYEQYFGPGTRLTVT.

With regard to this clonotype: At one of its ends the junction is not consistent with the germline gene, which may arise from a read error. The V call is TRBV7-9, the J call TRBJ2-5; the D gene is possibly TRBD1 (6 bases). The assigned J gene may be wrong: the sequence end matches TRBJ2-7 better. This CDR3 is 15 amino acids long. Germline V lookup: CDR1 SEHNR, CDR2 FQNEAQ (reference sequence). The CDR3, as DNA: TGTGCCAGCCGCTTAGGCCGGGACAAGGCCTACGAGCAGTACTTC. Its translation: CASRLGRDKAYEQYF.

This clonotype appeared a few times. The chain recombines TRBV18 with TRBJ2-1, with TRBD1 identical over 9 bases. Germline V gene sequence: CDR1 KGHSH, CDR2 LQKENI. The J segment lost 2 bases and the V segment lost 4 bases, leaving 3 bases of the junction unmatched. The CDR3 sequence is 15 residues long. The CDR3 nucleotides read TGTGCCAGCTCACAGGACAGGGGAACCTACAATGAGCAGTTCTTC. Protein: CASSQDRGTYNEQFF. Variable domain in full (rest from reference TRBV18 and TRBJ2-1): NAGVMQNPRHLVRRRGQEARLRCSPMKGHSHVYWYRQLPEEGLKFMVYLQKENIIDESGMPKERFSAEFPKEGPSILRIQQVVRGDSAAYFCASSQDRGTYNEQFFGPGTRLTVL.